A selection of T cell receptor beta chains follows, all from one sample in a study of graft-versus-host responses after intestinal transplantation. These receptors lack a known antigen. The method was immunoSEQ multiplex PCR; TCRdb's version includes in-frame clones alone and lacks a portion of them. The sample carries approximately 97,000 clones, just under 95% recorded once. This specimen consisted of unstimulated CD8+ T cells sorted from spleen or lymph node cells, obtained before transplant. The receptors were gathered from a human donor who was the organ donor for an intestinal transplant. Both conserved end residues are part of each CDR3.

CASSYPGLVNYEQYF,TRBJ2-7,TRBV6-6
CASTDGAYEQYF,TRBJ2-7,TRBV6-1
CASSASIRNEQFF,TRBJ2-1,TRBV27
CASSYSEGTDTQYF,TRBJ2-3,TRBV6-5
CASKSGGSYEQYF,TRBJ2-7,TRBV2
CASSQEVPLWEIYEQYF,TRBJ2-7,TRBV4-1
CASSRDRGQNEKLFF,TRBJ1-4,TRBV27
CASSQEYQETQYF,TRBJ2-5,TRBV19
CASSEALPGFTF,TRBJ1-2,TRBV2
CASSVVVGSYNEQFF,TRBJ2-1,TRBV9
CASSQGLAGPYEQYF,TRBJ2-7,TRBV4-2